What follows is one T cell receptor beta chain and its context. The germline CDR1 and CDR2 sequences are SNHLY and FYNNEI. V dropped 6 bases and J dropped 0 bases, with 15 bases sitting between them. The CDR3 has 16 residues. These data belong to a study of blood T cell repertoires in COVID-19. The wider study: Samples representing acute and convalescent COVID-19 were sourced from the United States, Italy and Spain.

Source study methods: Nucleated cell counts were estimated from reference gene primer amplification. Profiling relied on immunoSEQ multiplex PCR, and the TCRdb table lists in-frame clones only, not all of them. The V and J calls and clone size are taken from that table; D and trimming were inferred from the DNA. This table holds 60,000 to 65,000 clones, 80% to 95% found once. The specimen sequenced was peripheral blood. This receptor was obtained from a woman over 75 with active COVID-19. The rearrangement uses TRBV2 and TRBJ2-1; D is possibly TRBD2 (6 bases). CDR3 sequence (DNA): TGTGCCAGCAGCAAGGGACTTTATAGCTCCTACAATGAGCAGTTCTTC. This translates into CASSKGLYSSYNEQFF.